The source of this TCR beta chain is a study of shared clonotypes between healthy human individuals. V dropped 6 bases and J dropped 2 bases, with 12 bases sitting between them. From germline, CDR1 is MNHEY and CDR2 SVGAGI. The CDR3 runs 14 residues. Produced via immunoSEQ multiplex PCR; TCRdb's table is partial and in-frame only. The sample consists of some 550,000 clones, roughly 97% of them appearing once. Recent acute infections and vaccinations were absent in the healthy HIV-negative adult donors. The sequence derives from a woman in her twenties or thirties in good health. Sequenced sample: naive CD4+ T cells sorted from blood. The subset: CD45RA+ positively selected. The chain carries TRBV6-5 and TRBJ2-3, with a possible D match to TRBD1 (6 bases). Here the CDR3 reads CASRTGQSTDTQYF. For the CDR3, the DNA is TGTGCCAGCAGAACTGGACAGTCCACAGATACGCAGTATTTT.